The entry below describes one TCR beta chain. Its antigen is as yet unknown. The sample comes from a study of CD8 T cells in ankylosing spondylitis. Overall study results and limits: Reportedly, disease-linked clones are significantly enriched in ankylosing spondylitis patients' matched synovial fluid. Disease-linked clones bore a CD8+ phenotype and were relatively rare in peripheral blood.

The V end lost 4 bases, the J end lost 2 bases, and 11 bases lay between the germline ends. CDR3 size: 14 residues. CDR1 ENHRY and CDR2 SYGVKD come from the germline V gene. TCRdb independently ran MiXCR on the 5' RACE reads; one entry per CDR3 protein. The data hold some 87,000 distinct CDR3 sequences, with around 27% observed a single time. The V gene is TRBV10-3, the J gene TRBJ1-2, with D hard to call. The receptor was isolated from a male donor with ankylosing spondylitis or in good health (not recorded which). Sequenced sample: blood, either unsorted or a sorted T cell fraction (not recorded which). CDR3 sequence: CAISAGEYNYGYTF. The DNA for the CDR3 is TGTGCCATCAGTGCTGGGGAGTACAACTATGGCTACACCTTC.